This entry describes one TCR beta chain. The antigen is unknown. The data were obtained in a study of cytomegalovirus exposure and HLA in healthy donors. Study-wide results and caveats: Per published accounts, TCR beta sequences correctly predicted the HLA-A and HLA-B alleles of most subjects. TCR beta V segments were, for the most part, productive about 87% or about 30% of the time in an earlier analysis. A later analysis showed TCR association rates differing by HLA locus, peaking at DRB1 and lowest at HLA-C. While the bulk of TCR sequences proved rare, some public TCRs turned up in many donors.

The PCR was carried out with 60 Vbeta primers and 13 Jbeta primers. Generated by immunoSEQ multiplex PCR, the TCRdb table keeps only in-frame clones and is missing some. The table lists about 120,000 clones, about 75% of them singletons, with about 2.8% in the top ten. Germline assignment: CDR1 SGHRS and CDR2 YFSETQ. V was pared by 4 bases and J by 4 bases, with 8 bases between. This CDR3 comprises 12 residues. The chain couples TRBV5-1 to TRBJ1-2; possibly TRBD1 for D (5 bases). This TCR derives from a woman aged 35 to 49 in good health and CMV-seropositive. The material sequenced was PBMCs. In DNA, the CDR3 is TGCGCCAGCAGCGGGGCTCGCTATGGCTACACCTTC. Its translation is CASSGARYGYTF.